This T cell receptor beta chain was captured in a study of blood T cell repertoires in COVID-19. Study in general: The analysed material was cDNA or gDNA that came from T cells, B-cell-depleted T cells, or PBMCs.

Generated by immunoSEQ multiplex PCR, the TCRdb table keeps only in-frame clones and is missing some. The sample comprises roughly 240,000 clones, approximately 89% of which are singletons, and roughly 2.5% rests with the top ten. With 6 bases clipped from V and 7 bases from J, the junction kept 9 bases outside the gene matches. The germline V gene encodes CDR1 MNHEY and CDR2 SMNVEV (reference sequence). CDR3 size: 15 residues. Ages ranged from roughly 18 to 95 years, with residence in around 24 US areas. Cohorts were determined from participant-reported clinical history. V usage is TRBV27 and J usage is TRBJ1-2, with TRBD1 matching over 12 bases. The sequencing input was PBMCs or T cells enriched from blood (not recorded which). The source is a woman in her forties with acute COVID-19. The CDR3 is CASSLGTGGRGGYTF. DNA for the CDR3: TGTGCCAGCAGCCTGGGGACAGGGGGCAGAGGTGGCTACACCTTC.